Described below is a single T cell receptor (beta chain) sequence and its context. The data stem from a study of T cell changes during pregnancy in multiple sclerosis. Profiled with immunoSEQ multiplex PCR; TCRdb holds only in-frame clones, not every one. The top ten hold more than 0.85% of the sample, which has around 80,000 clones, around 94% seen once. This CDR3 spans 15 amino acids. Germline CDR1 LNHNV, CDR2 YYDKDF (reference sequence). With 0 bases clipped from V and 4 bases from J, the junction kept 2 bases outside the gene matches. This clonotype was sampled from a female donor in good health, enrolled as a control in a pregnancy study. The sequenced sample was peripheral blood, obtained in the second trimester of pregnancy. The chain uses TRBV15 and TRBJ2-3; 9 nucleotides line up with TRBD2. This CDR3 reads CATSREAGGADTQYF. The CDR3 bases are TGTGCCACCAGCAGAGAAGCGGGAGGTGCAGATACGCAGTATTTT. The variable domain in full, completed from reference TRBV15 and TRBJ2-3, reads DAMVIQNPRYQVTQFGKPVTLSCSQTLNHNVMYWYQQKSSQAPKLLFHYYDKDFNNEADTPDNFQSRRPNTSFCFLDIRSPGLGDTAMYLCATSREAGGADTQYFGPGTRLTVL.